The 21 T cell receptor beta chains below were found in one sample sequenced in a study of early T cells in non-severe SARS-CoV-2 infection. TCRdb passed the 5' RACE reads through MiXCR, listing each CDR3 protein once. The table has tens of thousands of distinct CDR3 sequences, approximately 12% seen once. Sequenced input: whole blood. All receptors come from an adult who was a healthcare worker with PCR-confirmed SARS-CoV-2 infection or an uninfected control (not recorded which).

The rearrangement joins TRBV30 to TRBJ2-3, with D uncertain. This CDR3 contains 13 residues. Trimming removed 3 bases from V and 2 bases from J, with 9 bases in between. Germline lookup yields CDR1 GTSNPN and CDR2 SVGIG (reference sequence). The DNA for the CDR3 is TGTGCCTGGAGCGGTCGGACCACAGATACGCAGTATTTT. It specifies CAWSGRTTDTQYF.

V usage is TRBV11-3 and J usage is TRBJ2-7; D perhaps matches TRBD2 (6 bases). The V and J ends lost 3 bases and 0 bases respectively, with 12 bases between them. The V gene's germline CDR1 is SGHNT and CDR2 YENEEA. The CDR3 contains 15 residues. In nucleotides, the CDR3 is TGTGCCAGCAGCTTGGGGGAGGCCCTCTCCTACGAGCAGTACTTC. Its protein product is CASSLGEALSYEQYF.

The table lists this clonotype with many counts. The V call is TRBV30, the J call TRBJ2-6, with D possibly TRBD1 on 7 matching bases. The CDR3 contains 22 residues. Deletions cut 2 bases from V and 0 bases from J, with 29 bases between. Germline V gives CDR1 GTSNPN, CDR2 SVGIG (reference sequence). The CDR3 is CAWSSLTGLGGMTYSGANVLTF. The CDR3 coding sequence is TGTGCCTGGAGTTCCCTGACAGGGCTGGGGGGAATGACGTACTCTGGGGCCAACGTCCTGACTTTC.

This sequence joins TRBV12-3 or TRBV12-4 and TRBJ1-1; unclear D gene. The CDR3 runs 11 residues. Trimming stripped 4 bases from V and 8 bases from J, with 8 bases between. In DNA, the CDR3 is TGTGCCAGCAGTTCTCCCTCCGAAGCTTTCTTT. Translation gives CASSSPSEAFF.

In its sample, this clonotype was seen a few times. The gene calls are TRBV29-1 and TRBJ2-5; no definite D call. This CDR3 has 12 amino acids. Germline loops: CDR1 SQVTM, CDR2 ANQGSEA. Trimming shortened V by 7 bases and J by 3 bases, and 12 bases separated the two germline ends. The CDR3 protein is CSAGGTEETQYF. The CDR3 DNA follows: TGCAGCGCTGGCGGAACTGAAGAGACCCAGTACTTC.

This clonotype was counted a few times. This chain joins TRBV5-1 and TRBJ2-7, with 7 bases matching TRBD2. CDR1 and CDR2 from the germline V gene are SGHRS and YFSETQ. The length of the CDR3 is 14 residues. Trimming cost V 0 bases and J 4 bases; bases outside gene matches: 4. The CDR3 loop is CASSLGLADYEQYF. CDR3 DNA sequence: TGCGCCAGCAGCTTGGGGCTAGCGGATTACGAGCAGTACTTC.

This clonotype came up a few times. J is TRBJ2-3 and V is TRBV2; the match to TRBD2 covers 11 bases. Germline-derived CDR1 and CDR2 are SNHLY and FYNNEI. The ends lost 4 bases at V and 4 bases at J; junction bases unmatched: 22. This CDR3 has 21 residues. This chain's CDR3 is CASSAFPWGHLTSGIADTQYF. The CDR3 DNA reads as TGTGCCAGCAGTGCCTTCCCCTGGGGACACCTGACTAGCGGGATCGCAGATACGCAGTATTTT.

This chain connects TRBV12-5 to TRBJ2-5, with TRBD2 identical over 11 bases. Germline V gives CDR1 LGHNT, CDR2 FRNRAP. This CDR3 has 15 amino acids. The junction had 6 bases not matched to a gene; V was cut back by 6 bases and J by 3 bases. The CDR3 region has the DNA TGTGCTAGTGGCTTTGCGGGACTAGCGGAAGAGACCCAGTACTTC. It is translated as CASGFAGLAEETQYF.

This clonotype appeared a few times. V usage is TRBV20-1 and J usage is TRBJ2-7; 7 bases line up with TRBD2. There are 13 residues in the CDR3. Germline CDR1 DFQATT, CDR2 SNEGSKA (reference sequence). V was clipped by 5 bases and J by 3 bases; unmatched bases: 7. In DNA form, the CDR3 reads TGCAGTGCTTCGCCTAGCGGTATCTACGAGCAGTACTTC. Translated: CSASPSGIYEQYF.

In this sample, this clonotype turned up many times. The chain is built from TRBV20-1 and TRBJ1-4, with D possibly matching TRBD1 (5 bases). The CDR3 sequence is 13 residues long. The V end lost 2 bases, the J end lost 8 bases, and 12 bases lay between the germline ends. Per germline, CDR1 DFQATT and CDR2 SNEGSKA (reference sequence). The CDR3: CSARRGVAEKLFF. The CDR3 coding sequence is TGCAGTGCTAGACGGGGGGTGGCAGAAAAACTGTTTTTT.

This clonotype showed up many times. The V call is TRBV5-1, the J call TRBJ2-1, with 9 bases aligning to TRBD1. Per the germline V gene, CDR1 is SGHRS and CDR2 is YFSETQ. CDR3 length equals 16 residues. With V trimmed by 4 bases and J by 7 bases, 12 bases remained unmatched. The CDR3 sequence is CASSAVRTGVNNEQFF. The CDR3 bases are TGCGCCAGCAGCGCTGTCCGGACAGGGGTAAATAATGAGCAGTTCTTC.

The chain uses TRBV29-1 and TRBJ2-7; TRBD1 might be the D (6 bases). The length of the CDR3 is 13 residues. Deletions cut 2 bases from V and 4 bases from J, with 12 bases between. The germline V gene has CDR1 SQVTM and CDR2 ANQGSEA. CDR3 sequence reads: CSVEQAQGYEQYF. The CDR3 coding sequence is TGCAGCGTTGAACAGGCCCAGGGGTACGAGCAGTACTTC.

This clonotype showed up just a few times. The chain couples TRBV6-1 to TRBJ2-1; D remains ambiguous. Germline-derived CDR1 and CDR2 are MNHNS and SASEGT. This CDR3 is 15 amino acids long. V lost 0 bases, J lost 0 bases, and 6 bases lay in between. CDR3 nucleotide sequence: TGTGCCAGCAGTGAAGCGGTTTACTCCTACAATGAGCAGTTCTTC. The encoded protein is CASSEAVYSYNEQFF.

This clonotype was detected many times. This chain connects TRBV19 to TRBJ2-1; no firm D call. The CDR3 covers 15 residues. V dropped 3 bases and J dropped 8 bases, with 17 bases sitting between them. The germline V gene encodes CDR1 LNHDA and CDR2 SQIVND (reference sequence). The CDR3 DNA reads TGTGCCAGTAGTATTTCGTCTCGTCGTTCCGATGAGCAGTTCTTC. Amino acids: CASSISSRRSDEQFF.

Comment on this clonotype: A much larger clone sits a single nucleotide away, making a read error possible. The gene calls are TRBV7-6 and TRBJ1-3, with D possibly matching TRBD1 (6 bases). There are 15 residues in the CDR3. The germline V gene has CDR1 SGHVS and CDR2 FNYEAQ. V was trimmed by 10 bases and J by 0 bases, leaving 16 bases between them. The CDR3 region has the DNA TGTGCCACGACAACAGGGTATAACTCTGGAAACACCATATATTTT. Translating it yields CATTTGYNSGNTIYF. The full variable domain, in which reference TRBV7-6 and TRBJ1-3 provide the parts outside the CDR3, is GAGVSQSPRYKVTKRGQDVALRCDPISGHVSLYWYRQALGQGPEFLTYFNYEAQQDKSGLPNDRFSAERPEGSISTLTIQRTEQRDSAMYRCATTTGYNSGNTIYFGEGSWLTVV.

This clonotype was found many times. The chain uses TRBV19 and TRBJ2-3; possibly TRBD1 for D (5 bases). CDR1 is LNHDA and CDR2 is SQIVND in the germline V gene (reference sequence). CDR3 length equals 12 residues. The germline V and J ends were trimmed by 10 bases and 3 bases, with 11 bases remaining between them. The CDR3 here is CATDSQTDTQYF. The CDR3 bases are TGTGCCACCGACAGTCAAACAGATACGCAGTATTTT.

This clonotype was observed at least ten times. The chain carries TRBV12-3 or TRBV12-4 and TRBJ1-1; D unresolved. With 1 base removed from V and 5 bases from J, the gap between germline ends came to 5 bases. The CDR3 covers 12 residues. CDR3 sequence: CASSLGRTEAFF. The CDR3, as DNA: TGTGCCAGCAGTTTAGGGAGGACTGAAGCTTTCTTT.

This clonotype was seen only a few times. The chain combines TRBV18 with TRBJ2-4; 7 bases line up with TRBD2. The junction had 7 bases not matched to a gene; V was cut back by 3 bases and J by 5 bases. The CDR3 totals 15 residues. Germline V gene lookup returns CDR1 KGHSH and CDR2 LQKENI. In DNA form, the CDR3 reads TGTGCCAGCTCACCCTCGCGCCGGGAGGAAAACATTCAGTACTTC. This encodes CASSPSRREENIQYF. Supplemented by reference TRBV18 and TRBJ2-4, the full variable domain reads NAGVMQNPRHLVRRRGQEARLRCSPMKGHSHVYWYRQLPEEGLKFMVYLQKENIIDESGMPKERFSAEFPKEGPSILRIQQVVRGDSAAYFCASSPSRREENIQYFGAGTRLSVL.

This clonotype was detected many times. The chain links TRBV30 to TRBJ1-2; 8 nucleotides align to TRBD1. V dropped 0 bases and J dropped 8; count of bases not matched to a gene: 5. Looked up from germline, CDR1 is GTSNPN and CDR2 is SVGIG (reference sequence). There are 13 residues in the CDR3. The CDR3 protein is CAWSVGRGRGYTF. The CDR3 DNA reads TGTGCCTGGAGTGTAGGCAGGGGGCGCGGCTACACCTTC.

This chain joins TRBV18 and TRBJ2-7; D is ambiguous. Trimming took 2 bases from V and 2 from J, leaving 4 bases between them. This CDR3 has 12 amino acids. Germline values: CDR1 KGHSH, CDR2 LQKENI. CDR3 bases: TGTGCCAGCTCACCAAGTGCCTACGAGCAGTACTTC. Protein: CASSPSAYEQYF.

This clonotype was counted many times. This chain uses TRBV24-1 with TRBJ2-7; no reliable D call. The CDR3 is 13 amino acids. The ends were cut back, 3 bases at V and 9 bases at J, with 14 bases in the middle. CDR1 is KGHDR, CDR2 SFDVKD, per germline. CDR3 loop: CATSDTGVKGQYF. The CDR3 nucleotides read TGTGCCACCAGTGATACTGGGGTTAAGGGGCAGTACTTC.